The 15 T cell receptor beta chains given below trace back to one sample, sequenced in a study of T cell changes during pregnancy in multiple sclerosis. Sequencing used immunoSEQ multiplex PCR; TCRdb keeps in-frame clones, though not all of them. The sample yields tens of thousands of clones, roughly nine tenths seen once. The sample consisted of peripheral blood, taken before pregnancy. The receptors were sampled from a female donor with multiple sclerosis, enrolled in a pregnancy study.

This chain joins TRBV5-1 and TRBJ2-7; D unresolved. CDR1 and CDR2 from the germline V gene are SGHRS and YFSETQ. The CDR3 runs 14 residues. V lost 3 bases and J 2 bases, leaving 12 bases between the germline ends. The CDR3 nucleotides read TGCGCCAGCAGCTCCGACCAGCGAACCTACGAGCAGTACTTC. This sequence encodes CASSSDQRTYEQYF.

The J gene is TRBJ2-1, the V gene TRBV4-3, with 7 positions matching TRBD1. V lost 4 bases and J lost 0; bases outside the gene matches: 3. The CDR3 runs 15 residues. From germline, CDR1 is LGHNA and CDR2 YSLEER. Here the CDR3 reads CASSRNRGSYNEQFF. CDR3 DNA: TGCGCCAGCAGCCGGAACAGGGGCTCCTACAATGAGCAGTTCTTC.

The chain couples TRBV7-9 to TRBJ2-3; D is ambiguous. Germline V gives CDR1 SEHNR, CDR2 FQNEAQ (reference sequence). There are 15 residues in the CDR3. V lost 5 bases and J lost 5, with 17 bases in between. CDR3 sequence reads: CASSRDIPPVDTQYF. The CDR3 coding sequence is TGTGCCAGCAGCCGAGACATACCTCCGGTAGATACGCAGTATTTT. Full variable domain (outside the CDR3, taken from reference TRBV7-9 and TRBJ2-3): DTGVSQNPRHKITKRGQNVTFRCDPISEHNRLYWYRQTLGQGPEFLTYFQNEAQLEKSRLLSDRFSAERPKGSFSTLEIQRTEQGDSAMYLCASSRDIPPVDTQYFGPGTRLTVL.

For this clone: The DNA is omitted, as the CDR3 cannot be located on it reliably, and the CDR3 follows TCRdb's listing. This chain uses TRBV6-4 with TRBJ2-1; the D call in the table, TRBD2, was not verified against the DNA. Both ends counted, the CDR3 spans 13 residues. Germline values: CDR1 MRHNA, CDR2 SNTAGT. The CDR3: CASSSSVYNEQFF.

V gene TRBV27 combines with J gene TRBJ1-2, with D maybe TRBD1 (6 bases). V lost 0 bases to trimming and J lost 7 bases, with 15 bases between them. The CDR3 is 15 amino acids. Germline V CDR1 and CDR2: MNHEY, SMNVEV (reference sequence). The CDR3 DNA is TGTGCCAGCAGTTTATCGATTTGGGGGCCGGGTGGCTACACCTTC. It is translated as CASSLSIWGPGGYTF.

CDR3 sequence reads: CSVDPTGSEQFF. CDR3 coding DNA: TGCAGCGTTGACCCTACGGGGAGTGAGCAGTTCTTC. V and J are TRBV29-1 and TRBJ2-1; possible D gene TRBD2, 5 bases. Per germline, CDR1 SQVTM and CDR2 ANQGSEA. The V and J ends lost 3 bases and 9 bases respectively, with 12 bases between them. The CDR3 loop spans 12 amino acids.

The chain is built from TRBV10-3 and TRBJ1-4, with 7 bases aligning to TRBD1. V lost 6 bases to trimming and J lost 8 bases; unmatched junction nucleotides: 6. The germline V gene has CDR1 ENHRY and CDR2 SYGVKD. The CDR3 extends over 13 amino acids. DNA for the CDR3: TGTGCCATCAGCCGGGACAGTTCAGAAAAACTGTTTTTT. It is translated as CAISRDSSEKLFF.

The V and J genes are TRBV7-2 and TRBJ1-5, with a possible D match to TRBD1 (5 bases). Germline-derived CDR1 and CDR2 are SGHTA and FQGNSA. The CDR3 spans 15 residues. V was trimmed by 5 bases and J by 1 base, leaving 12 bases between them. CDR3 sequence (DNA): TGTGCCAGCAGCGAGCCAGGGTTGAGCAATCAGCCCCAGCATTTT. Amino acid sequence: CASSEPGLSNQPQHF.

The V and J genes are TRBV2 and TRBJ2-3, with D perhaps matching TRBD1 (6 bases). V was cut by 4 bases and J by 1 base, with 12 bases left in between. CDR1 and CDR2 (germline): SNHLY, FYNNEI. This CDR3 has 15 amino acids. CDR3 amino acids: CASSGQQGGTDTQYF. CDR3 DNA sequence: TGTGCCAGCAGTGGGCAACAGGGAGGCACAGATACGCAGTATTTT.

This clone was observed once. The gene calls are TRBV5-6 and TRBJ1-2; D is undetermined. Trimming cost V 0 bases and J 7 bases, with 4 bases left between them. In germline, CDR1 is SGHDT, CDR2 YYEEEE. CDR3 length: 11 residues. CDR3 in amino acids: CASSLEAGYTF. DNA for the CDR3: TGTGCCAGCAGCTTGGAAGCTGGCTACACCTTC.

J is TRBJ2-1 and V is TRBV19; 9 nucleotides agree with TRBD1. The CDR3 has 15 residues. After removal of 5 bases from V and 6 bases from J, the junction contained 8 bases not matched to a gene. CDR1 and CDR2 (germline): LNHDA, SQIVND (reference sequence). Here the CDR3 DNA reads TGTGCCAGTAGTCTCGGGACAGGGAACGTCAATGAGCAGTTCTTC. This translates into CASSLGTGNVNEQFF.

This chain joins TRBV27 and TRBJ1-4, with TRBD1 as a possible D gene (5 bases). Deletions cut 6 bases from V and 7 bases from J, with 15 bases between. This CDR3 has 14 amino acids. Per germline, CDR1 MNHEY and CDR2 SMNVEV (reference sequence). CDR3 residues: CASSRTFSSEKLFF. CDR3 DNA sequence: TGTGCCAGCAGCCGGACATTTTCTAGTGAAAAACTGTTTTTT.

This chain links TRBV7-2 with TRBJ1-4, with unresolved D. The CDR3 is 14 residues long. V was shortened by 1 base and J by 0 bases, with 3 bases between the two germline ends. The germline V gene encodes CDR1 SGHTA and CDR2 FQGNSA. The CDR3 DNA sequence: TGTGCCAGCAGCTTAGGTACAACTAATGAAAAACTGTTTTTT. It yields the protein CASSLGTTNEKLFF.

The chain is built from TRBV7-3 and TRBJ2-1; 11 bases fit TRBD2. Unmatched junction bases numbered 7, after V lost 5 bases and J lost 4 bases. The germline CDR1 and CDR2 sequences are SGHTA and FQGTGA. This CDR3 has 16 residues. DNA of the CDR3: TGTGCCAGCAGCCGATTGGGACTAGCGGATTACAATGAGCAGTTCTTC. Translating gives CASSRLGLADYNEQFF.

This chain joins TRBV5-1 and TRBJ2-4, with 10 bases identical to TRBD1. Germline V gives CDR1 SGHRS, CDR2 YFSETQ. CDR3 length: 16 amino acids. The ends lost 3 bases at V and 2 bases at J; junction bases unmatched: 5. Written as DNA, the CDR3 is TGCGCCAGCAGCTCCGGACAGGGGGGGACCAAAAACATTCAGTACTTC. As protein: CASSSGQGGTKNIQYF.